This is a list of T cell receptor beta chains from one sample in a study of blood T cell repertoires in COVID-19. Only in-frame clones appear in the TCRdb table, and some are missing; sequencing was by immunoSEQ multiplex PCR. Here the sample spans a few hundred thousand clones, 85% being singletons. The sample taken for sequencing was PBMCs or T cells enriched from blood (not recorded which). Receptors were obtained from a man aged 40-55 years who had recovered from COVID-19. The CDR3 runs from the conserved cysteine through the conserved F or W. A D gene is named only where the DNA matches it firmly. Expanded clones are given a class, and other clones once, few, many or no size at all.

clone size	D gene	V gene	J gene	CDR3 DNA	CDR3 protein
.	TRBD2	TRBV28	TRBJ2-7	TGTGCCAGCAGCCCTCCTGGGACTAGCGGGACCTCCTACGAGCAGTACTTC	CASSPPGTSGTSYEQYF
.	.	TRBV21-1	TRBJ2-1	TGTGCCAGCAGCAAAACCTTTTTCCCCACCGGGACTAGCTACAATGAGCAGTTCTTC	CASSKTFFPTGTSYNEQFF
.	TRBD2	TRBV9	TRBJ2-1	TGTGCCAGCAGCGTAGGAGCGGGAGGGAGCAATGAGCAGTTCTTC	CASSVGAGGSNEQFF
.	TRBD2	TRBV11-3	TRBJ2-3	TGTGCCAGCAGCTTAAAAACTAGCGGGAGGGCAGATACGCAGTATTTT	CASSLKTSGRADTQYF
once	TRBD2	TRBV9	TRBJ2-3	TGTGCCAGCAGCGAGACACTAGCGCGGGAAGGAGATACGCAGTATTTT	CASSETLAREGDTQYF
.	.	TRBV5-5	TRBJ1-1	TGTGCCAGCAGCGTTGGGTCCAGGGGAGTAACTGAAGCTTTCTTT	CASSVGSRGVTEAFF
once	TRBD1	TRBV2	TRBJ2-1	TGTGCCAGCAACTACAGGGGCCCAAGCTCCTACAATGAGCAGTTCTTC	CASNYRGPSSYNEQFF
.	.	TRBV4-1	TRBJ1-2	TGCGCCAGCAGCCAAGTCTCTGGCTACACCTTC	CASSQVSGYTF
.	TRBD1	TRBV4-1	TRBJ1-2	TGCGCCAGCAGCCAAGCGACCGGGACAGTTTTCACCTTC	CASSQATGTVFTF
.	TRBD2	TRBV5-1	TRBJ2-1	TGCGCCAGCAGCCTATTTAGCGGGAGTACCAATGAGCAGTTCTTC	CASSLFSGSTNEQFF
.	.	TRBV19	TRBJ2-1	TGTGCCAGTAGGAAGACTAGAAGCAATGAGCAGTTCTTC	CASRKTRSNEQFF
few	.	TRBV14	TRBJ1-6	TGTGCCAGCAGCCAAGATCTATCCTCACCCCTCCACTTT	CASSQDLSSPLHF
.	TRBD2	TRBV28	TRBJ2-1	TGTGCCAGCAGTTTATATGCCCCCGGGACTAGGGGCGAGCAGTTCTTC	CASSLYAPGTRGEQFF
.	TRBD2	TRBV19	TRBJ2-1	TGTGCCAGTAGTGAGACTAGCGGGAGTCTCACCTACAATGAGCAGTTCTTC	CASSETSGSLTYNEQFF
.	TRBD1	TRBV10-1	TRBJ2-7	TGCGCCAGCAGTGAGTCAGGGACAGGGGACTACGAGCAGTACTTC	CASSESGTGDYEQYF
few	.	TRBV19	TRBJ1-2	TGTGCCAGTAGTATTGTAGGGAGCGGCTACACCTTC	CASSIVGSGYTF
.	.	TRBV20-1	TRBJ1-4	TGCAGTGCTAGTTTTGATCGAGGGCGCGCTAATGAAAAACTGTTTTTT	CSASFDRGRANEKLFF
.	TRBD2	TRBV6-5	TRBJ2-7	TGTGCCAGCAGTTCACCCGGGACTAGCGGTTACGAGCAGTACTTC	CASSSPGTSGYEQYF
once	TRBD1	TRBV5-1	TRBJ2-5	TGCGCCAGCAGCACCAGTACAGGGGCTGGGGGCCAAGAGACCCAGTACTTC	CASSTSTGAGGQETQYF
.	.	TRBV7-7	TRBJ2-5	TGTGCTAGCAGCTTAATGTTCGGCGGGGCGTCAGAGACCCAGTACTTC	CASSLMFGGASETQYF